This TCR beta chain was sequenced during a study of blood T cell repertoires in COVID-19. Study context: COVID-19 samples, acute and convalescent, were from the United States, Italy and Spain.

Generated by immunoSEQ multiplex PCR, the TCRdb table keeps only in-frame clones and is missing some. There are about 120,000 clones in the sample; approximately 90% occur only once, and 9% to 12% lies in the top ten. This CDR3 is built from 13 residues. V was trimmed by 6 bases and J by 5 bases, leaving 10 bases between them. Looked up from germline, CDR1 is SNHLY and CDR2 is FYNNEI. This TCR came from a middle-aged man with acute or convalescent COVID-19. The sample was peripheral blood. J is TRBJ2-2 and V is TRBV2; D may be TRBD2 (6 bases). The CDR3 is CASRWGGTGELFF. CDR3 DNA: TGTGCCAGCAGATGGGGAGGTACCGGGGAGCTGTTTTTT.